The 30 T cell receptor beta chains below were found in one sample sequenced in a study of blood T cell repertoires in COVID-19. Using immunoSEQ multiplex PCR, the repertoire was profiled, and TCRdb retains in-frame clones only, with some absent. The data hold some 260,000 clones, with approximately 91% observed a single time. What was sequenced was peripheral blood. Receptors originate from a human donor in a cohort sampled during active COVID-19.

The table lists this clone with a few counts. The rearrangement links TRBV28 to TRBJ1-4, with 10 bases lining up with TRBD1. CDR1 MDHEN and CDR2 SYDVKM come from the germline V gene. The CDR3 is 15 amino acids. J lost 7 bases, V lost 6 bases, and 8 bases had no gene match. Here the CDR3 DNA reads TGTGCCAGCAGAGAGACAGGGGGCGGGTCTGAAAAACTGTTTTTT. Its protein product is CASRETGGGSEKLFF.

The V call is TRBV9, the J call TRBJ1-2, with 8 bases that match TRBD1. The V and J ends lost 1 base and 0 bases, in that order; junction bases with no gene match: 8. Germline CDR1 SGDLS, CDR2 YYNGEE. The CDR3 length is 17 residues. This CDR3 reads CASSVRGTGDTNYGYTF. The CDR3 DNA reads TGTGCCAGCAGCGTAAGGGGGACAGGCGATACTAACTATGGCTACACCTTC.

The chain recombines TRBV30 with TRBJ1-1, with 7 bases lining up with TRBD1. The CDR3 totals 14 residues. V was clipped by 1 base and J by 2 bases; unmatched bases: 4. Germline CDR1 and CDR2: GTSNPN and SVGIG (reference sequence). CDR3 loop: CAWSAGQTNTEAFF. The CDR3 bases are TGTGCCTGGAGTGCGGGACAGACTAACACTGAAGCTTTCTTT.

The rearrangement links TRBV29-1 to TRBJ2-5; the D gene is possibly TRBD2 (7 bases). This CDR3 has 16 amino acids. V dropped 4 bases and J dropped 0 bases, with 18 bases sitting between them. Germline CDR1 reads SQVTM; CDR2 reads ANQGSEA. CDR3: CSVAGRGGGYQETQYF. The CDR3 region has the DNA TGCAGCGTTGCTGGGAGGGGGGGCGGCTACCAAGAGACCCAGTACTTC.

The gene calls are TRBV19 and TRBJ2-4; 8 bases line up with TRBD2. The germline V gene has CDR1 LNHDA and CDR2 SQIVND (reference sequence). The CDR3 consists of 19 residues. With 5 bases clipped from V and 0 bases from J, the junction kept 15 bases outside the gene matches. CDR3 region: CASSSGGRPSLLAKNIQYF. CDR3 bases: TGTGCCAGTAGTTCGGGGGGGCGACCGAGCCTTCTAGCCAAAAACATTCAGTACTTC.

The chain carries TRBV28 and TRBJ2-7, with D maybe TRBD1 (5 bases). The germline V gene has CDR1 MDHEN and CDR2 SYDVKM. Trimming left V 6 bases short and J 3 bases short, with 18 bases between. The CDR3 covers 15 residues. CDR3 sequence (DNA): TGTGCCAGCAGCCCCTCCCGAGACAGAGGCTACGAGCAGTACTTC. Amino acid sequence: CASSPSRDRGYEQYF.

The genes are TRBV28 and TRBJ1-1; D is unresolved. Deletions cut 4 bases from V and 6 bases from J, with 15 bases between. CDR3 length equals 14 residues. Germline V gives CDR1 MDHEN, CDR2 SYDVKM. The DNA of the CDR3 is TGTGCCAGCAGTTACTTTGAGGGCGTCGCTGAAGCTTTCTTT. It translates to CASSYFEGVAEAFF.

The gene calls are TRBV6-2 or TRBV6-3 and TRBJ2-3, with TRBD2 identical over 13 bases. With 4 bases clipped from V and 0 bases from J, the junction kept 7 bases outside the gene matches. The CDR3 has 18 residues. Germline values: CDR1 MNHEY, CDR2 SVGEGT. CDR3 sequence (DNA): TGTGCCAGCAGTTGGGGACTAGCGGGATCTGTAAGCACAGATACGCAGTATTTT. As protein: CASSWGLAGSVSTDTQYF.

This clone was seen just once. The V and J genes are TRBV5-1 and TRBJ2-7; D is possibly TRBD1 (6 bases). The CDR3 covers 13 residues. V was pared by 0 bases and J by 6 bases, with 10 bases between. CDR1 SGHRS and CDR2 YFSETQ come from the germline V gene. The CDR3 reads CASSLVPTGEQYF. CDR3 DNA: TGCGCCAGCAGCTTGGTCCCGACAGGCGAGCAGTACTTC.

The chain joins TRBV10-2 to TRBJ1-6; D ambiguous. This CDR3 is built from 13 residues. In germline, CDR1 is WSHSY, CDR2 SAAADI. V was pared by 6 bases and J by 7 bases, with 10 bases between. The DNA of the CDR3 is TGCGCCAGCAGCCCCCCGGGGAATTCACCCCTCCACTTT. It is translated as CASSPPGNSPLHF.

This clone was counted a single time. The chain employs TRBV7-2 and TRBJ1-6; possibly TRBD1 for D (5 bases). Trimming left V 1 base short and J 7 bases short, with 8 bases between. The CDR3 sequence is 14 residues long. Germline-derived CDR1 and CDR2 are SGHTA and FQGNSA. CDR3 in DNA: TGTGCCAGCAGCTTAGGGGCAGGGAATTCACCCCTCCACTTT. It specifies CASSLGAGNSPLHF.

The chain links TRBV3-1 (or the pseudogene TRBV3-2) to TRBJ2-1; weak D call: TRBD1 (8 bases). The germline V and J ends were trimmed by 1 base and 0 bases, with 13 bases remaining between them. Germline CDR1 reads LGHDT; CDR2 reads YNNKEL (reference sequence). This CDR3 spans 17 amino acids. In DNA, the CDR3 is TGTGCCAGCAGCCAAGGGGGGGGGACAGGCTCCTACAATGAGCAGTTCTTC. Amino acids: CASSQGGGTGSYNEQFF.

The chain joins TRBV2 to TRBJ2-7; 10 positions agree with TRBD2. The CDR3 contains 17 residues. Trimming at V came to 9 bases and at J to 3 bases, leaving 17 bases not matched to a gene. The germline V gene has CDR1 SNHLY and CDR2 FYNNEI. This CDR3 is CASTAVFVSSGSYEQYF. CDR3 in DNA: TGTGCCAGTACGGCCGTTTTTGTCTCTAGCGGGAGCTACGAGCAGTACTTC.

The chain uses TRBV13 and TRBJ2-3; TRBD1 is a possible D gene (5 bases). Trimming removed 1 base from V and 6 bases from J, with 14 bases in between. The germline V gene encodes CDR1 PRHDT and CDR2 FYEKMQ (reference sequence). This CDR3 comprises 15 residues. The chain's CDR3 is CASSLVGQLSDTQYF. In DNA, the CDR3 is TGTGCCAGCAGCTTAGTGGGGCAGCTCTCCGATACGCAGTATTTT.

This chain connects TRBV6-1 to TRBJ2-6, with D hard to call. V lost 2 bases and J 2 bases, leaving 10 bases between the germline ends. The CDR3 length is 16 residues. Germline CDR1 is MNHNS and CDR2 is SASEGT. CDR3 in DNA: TGTGCCAGCAGTGAAAGGTCGGGTACTGGGGCCAACGTCCTGACTTTC. It translates to CASSERSGTGANVLTF.

CDR3 DNA: TGTGCCAGCAGCGCCCAACAGGTCGGGTCAGGGGAGCTGTTTTTT. Protein sequence: CASSAQQVGSGELFF. The chain employs TRBV7-2 and TRBJ2-2, with D possibly matching TRBD1 (5 bases). CDR1 and CDR2 from the germline V gene are SGHTA and FQGNSA. CDR3 length: 15 amino acids. Trimming shortened V by 5 bases and J by 8 bases, and 18 bases separated the two germline ends.

To note about this clone: One end of the junction fails to match germline, which may point to a read error. J is TRBJ1-4 and V is TRBV4-3; D is ambiguous. The V gene's germline CDR1 is LGHNA and CDR2 YSLEER. This CDR3 has 14 residues. CDR3 region: CASSQHSRNEKLFF. The CDR3 DNA is TGCGCCAGCAGCCAACACTCTAGGAATGAAAAGCTGTTTTTT.

The table lists this clone with a count of one. The V gene is TRBV9, the J gene TRBJ2-4; TRBD1 agrees at 8 bases. After removal of 0 bases from V and 5 bases from J, the junction contained 4 bases not matched to a gene. Germline V gene lookup returns CDR1 SGDLS and CDR2 YYNGEE. The CDR3 sequence is 15 residues long. The DNA for the CDR3 is TGTGCCAGCAGCGTAGAAGGGACAGGCGAAAACATTCAGTACTTC. Protein product: CASSVEGTGENIQYF.

The V call is TRBV7-9, the J call TRBJ1-5; D unclear. V gave up 2 bases and J gave up 3 bases, with 8 bases separating them. CDR1 SEHNR and CDR2 FQNEAQ come from the germline V gene (reference sequence). This CDR3 comprises 14 residues. CDR3 loop: CASSLKETNQPQHF. CDR3 DNA sequence: TGTGCCAGCAGCTTAAAGGAGACCAATCAGCCCCAGCATTTT.

The chain joins TRBV2 to TRBJ1-1; D call uncertain. This CDR3 is 13 amino acids long. Deletions cut 11 bases from V and 0 bases from J, with 13 bases between. CDR1 SNHLY and CDR2 FYNNEI come from the germline V gene. The CDR3 region is CAGETGMNTEAFF. For the CDR3, the DNA is TGTGCCGGAGAGACTGGAATGAACACTGAAGCTTTCTTT.

The V gene is TRBV5-5, the J gene TRBJ1-6; 7 nucleotides align to TRBD1. CDR1 and CDR2 from the germline V gene are SGHKS and YYEKEE (reference sequence). The ends lost 0 bases at V and 12 bases at J; junction bases unmatched: 9. CDR3 length equals 15 residues. The CDR3 sequence: CASSLGGEQGRPLHF. The DNA of the CDR3 is TGTGCCAGCAGCTTGGGGGGGGAACAGGGGAGACCCCTCCACTTT.

The chain is built from TRBV3-1 (or the pseudogene TRBV3-2) and TRBJ2-1; TRBD2 is a possible D gene (6 bases). Germline V CDR1 and CDR2: LGHDT, YNNKEL (reference sequence). The CDR3 has 16 residues. V was shortened by 4 bases and J by 4 bases, with 17 bases between the two germline ends. The CDR3 DNA follows: TGTGCCAGCAGCCCATTAGGGGCTAGCGTTTACAATGAGCAGTTCTTC. Protein: CASSPLGASVYNEQFF.

This chain uses TRBV13 with TRBJ1-3, with D possibly matching TRBD1 (6 bases). Germline CDR1 PRHDT, CDR2 FYEKMQ (reference sequence). This CDR3 has 15 residues. Deletions cut 3 bases from V and 0 bases from J, with 9 bases between. This CDR3 is CASSFTGSSGNTIYF. Here the CDR3 DNA reads TGTGCCAGCAGCTTCACAGGGAGCTCTGGAAACACCATATATTTT.

The V call is TRBV19, the J call TRBJ1-5; TRBD1 agrees at 7 bases. This CDR3 comprises 15 residues. CDR1 and CDR2 (germline): LNHDA, SQIVND (reference sequence). V shed 6 bases, J shed 6 bases, and the junction held 11 bases outside the gene matches. The CDR3 DNA sequence: TGTGCCAGTAGATTAATCGACAGGGTTGGTCAGCCCCAGCATTTT. It specifies CASRLIDRVGQPQHF.

V usage is TRBV5-4 and J usage is TRBJ2-2, with D maybe TRBD2 (5 bases). Germline CDR1 is SGHNT and CDR2 is YYREEE (reference sequence). The CDR3 is made up of 15 amino acids. The V end was cut by 4 bases, the J end by 2 bases, with 12 bases between. The CDR3 sequence: CASSLGDYNTGELFF. The CDR3 DNA reads as TGTGCCAGCAGCCTGGGCGACTATAACACCGGGGAGCTGTTTTTT.

This clone was detected only a few times. The rearrangement uses TRBV30 and TRBJ1-2; D gene uncertain. Per germline, CDR1 GTSNPN and CDR2 SVGIG (reference sequence). This CDR3 region has 14 residues. Trimming left V 4 bases short and J 1 base short, with 13 bases between. The CDR3 region has the DNA TGTGCCTGGACCGACTCCCTGGTTAACTATGGCTACACCTTC. This gives the protein CAWTDSLVNYGYTF.

V and J are TRBV19 and TRBJ2-7; 10 positions match TRBD2. The CDR3 has 14 amino acids. The trim removed 7 bases at V and 2 bases at J, leaving 5 bases unmatched. Germline lookup yields CDR1 LNHDA and CDR2 SQIVND (reference sequence). The CDR3: CASKDSGRTYEQYF. The DNA for the CDR3 is TGTGCCAGTAAGGATAGCGGGAGGACCTACGAGCAGTACTTC.

V and J are TRBV14 and TRBJ1-1; TRBD1 matches 9 bases. The CDR3 extends over 14 amino acids. Trimming at V came to 1 base and at J to 10 bases, leaving 7 bases not matched to a gene. Per germline, CDR1 SGHDN and CDR2 FVKESK. Here the CDR3 DNA reads TGTGCCAGCAGCCAAGGGAACAGGGGGCAGCGAGCTTTCTTT. This gives the protein CASSQGNRGQRAFF. The full variable domain, in which reference TRBV14 and TRBJ1-1 provide the parts outside the CDR3, is EAGVTQFPSHSVIEKGQTVTLRCDPISGHDNLYWYRRVMGKEIKFLLHFVKESKQDESGMPNNRFLAERTGGTYSTLKVQPAELEDSGVYFCASSQGNRGQRAFFGQGTRLTVV.

The V gene is TRBV7-2, the J gene TRBJ1-4; tentatively, D is TRBD1 (5 bases). V gave up 3 bases and J gave up 8 bases, with 19 bases separating them. The germline gives CDR1 SGHTA, CDR2 FQGNSA. This CDR3 is built from 16 residues. CDR3 sequence: CASSFRPGGGGEKLFF. Here the CDR3 DNA reads TGTGCCAGCAGCTTCAGGCCGGGGGGTGGCGGCGAAAAACTGTTTTTT.

The chain links TRBV7-3 to TRBJ2-3; tentative D call: TRBD2 (6 bases). CDR1 is SGHTA and CDR2 is FQGTGA in the germline V gene. The germline V and J ends were trimmed by 2 bases and 0 bases, with 15 bases remaining between them. The CDR3 consists of 17 residues. The CDR3 here is CASSLGRDSPSTDTQYF. For the CDR3, the DNA is TGTGCCAGCAGCTTAGGAAGGGACTCCCCTAGCACAGATACGCAGTATTTT.